This TCR beta chain was identified during a study of beta chain features in type 1 diabetes. Study-wide results and limits: When Type 1 diabetes patients were examined, their TCRB CDR3s proved moderately but significantly shorter in all four CD4+ subsets.

Reverse transcribing all isolated RNA meant expressed TCRB transcripts were sequenced. Profiled with immunoSEQ multiplex PCR; TCRdb holds only in-frame clones, not every one. The data contain some 45,000 clones, about 66% of them singletons. With respect to this clone: No antigen is known for it.

Sorting based on CD45RO/CCR7/CD25/CD127/CD95/CD27 separated CD4+ naive, central memory, regulatory and stem cell-like memory cells. Without exception, sorted populations had purity beyond 95%. Sequenced: Tregs from blood. The TCR originated in a woman under 30 with type 1 diabetes.

The CDR3 coding sequence is TGCGCCAGCAGCTCGACAGGGGCCTCAAACACCGGGGAGCTGTTTTTT. Amino acids: CASSSTGASNTGELFF. The V call is TRBV5-1, the J call TRBJ2-2; 8 nucleotides line up with TRBD1. CDR1 is SGHRS and CDR2 is YFSETQ in the germline V gene. This CDR3 region has 16 residues. V dropped 3 bases and J dropped 2; count of bases not matched to a gene: 6.